The 25 T cell receptor beta chains listed next were all sequenced from one sample in a study of cytomegalovirus exposure and HLA in healthy donors. The PCR ran on 60 Vbeta and 13 Jbeta primers. Using immunoSEQ multiplex PCR, the repertoire was profiled, and TCRdb retains in-frame clones only, with some absent. The table lists more than 110,000 clones, more than 7.5% of them singletons. The sequenced sample consisted of PBMCs. The origin of the receptors is a man aged 45-65 years in good health and CMV-seronegative.

This clone was seen a few times. V and J are TRBV7-2 and TRBJ1-5; D is uncertain. The ends were cut back, 1 base at V and 4 bases at J, with 11 bases in the middle. This CDR3 has 15 residues. Germline CDR1 reads SGHTA; CDR2 reads FQGNSA. The DNA for the CDR3 is TGTGCCAGCAGCTTAGTTTCGGTCCTGAATCAGCCCCAGCATTTT. Protein: CASSLVSVLNQPQHF. Full variable domain (remainder filled in from reference TRBV7-2 and TRBJ1-5): GAGVSQSPSNKVTEKGKDVELRCDPISGHTALYWYRQSLGQGLEFLIYFQGNSAPDKSGLPSDRFSAERTGGSVSTLTIQRTQQEDSAVYLCASSLVSVLNQPQHFGDGTRLSIL.

The genes are TRBV5-1 and TRBJ2-7, with 9 nucleotides matching TRBD2. Losses at the gene ends were 1 base for V and 5 bases for J; bases not matched to a gene: 7. The CDR3 is 15 residues long. Germline CDR1 reads SGHRS; CDR2 reads YFSETQ. The CDR3 sequence: CASSLTGLASHEQYF. The DNA for the CDR3 is TGCGCCAGCAGCTTGACAGGACTAGCGAGCCACGAGCAGTACTTC. The complete variable domain, with remaining parts taken from reference TRBV5-1 and TRBJ2-7, reads KAGVTQTPRYLIKTRGQQVTLSCSPISGHRSVSWYQQTPGQGLQFLFEYFSETQRNKGNFPGRFSGRQFSNSRSEMNVSTLELGDSALYLCASSLTGLASHEQYFGPGTRLTVT.

The V gene is TRBV5-1, the J gene TRBJ2-7; 8 bases line up with TRBD2. Per germline, CDR1 SGHRS and CDR2 YFSETQ. The CDR3 has 15 amino acids. Germline trimming cut 0 bases from V and 4 bases from J; bases unmatched to any gene: 6. The DNA of the CDR3 is TGCGCCAGCAGCTTGGGGGGCGGGGGGTCGTACGAGCAGTACTTC. This sequence encodes CASSLGGGGSYEQYF.

The chain is built from TRBV5-1 and TRBJ2-5, with 7 bases lining up with TRBD1. V shed 0 bases and J 1 base; nucleotides not matched to a gene: 9. Germline V CDR1 and CDR2: SGHRS, YFSETQ. There are 17 residues in the CDR3. Here the CDR3 DNA reads TGCGCCAGCAGCTTGGTGGAGAACAGGGGAATCCAAGAGACCCAGTACTTC. Its translation is CASSLVENRGIQETQYF.

This clone has a handful of counts. The chain has TRBV19 and TRBJ1-2; D perhaps matches TRBD1 (6 bases). V was pared by 6 bases and J by 8 bases, with 19 bases between. Germline loops: CDR1 LNHDA, CDR2 SQIVND (reference sequence). This CDR3 spans 14 amino acids. This CDR3 is CASRGAGTPMGYTF. CDR3 sequence (DNA): TGTGCCAGTAGGGGGGCTGGGACACCGATGGGCTACACCTTC.

This clone turned up a few times. The chain carries TRBV7-9 and TRBJ2-1; D might be TRBD2 (5 bases). Per germline, CDR1 SEHNR and CDR2 FQNEAQ (reference sequence). The CDR3 runs to 16 residues. The V end was cut by 7 bases, the J end by 0 bases, with 16 bases between. The CDR3 protein is CASIEVSVSSYNEQFF. The CDR3 region has the DNA TGTGCCAGCATCGAAGTTAGCGTTAGCTCCTACAATGAGCAGTTCTTC.

This clone turned up a few times. The chain joins TRBV2 to TRBJ2-2, with D possibly matching TRBD1 (5 bases). The V and J ends lost 2 bases and 7 bases respectively, with 14 bases between them. Germline CDR1 and CDR2: SNHLY and FYNNEI. CDR3 length: 15 amino acids. DNA of the CDR3: TGTGCCAGCAGTGAATCTTGGGCCCAGGGCGGGGAGCTGTTTTTT. Translating gives CASSESWAQGGELFF.

The chain joins TRBV9 to TRBJ1-2; maybe TRBD1 (6 bases). Germline V lookup: CDR1 SGDLS, CDR2 YYNGEE. Trimming took 5 bases from V and 5 from J, leaving 10 bases between them. The CDR3 runs to 12 residues. CDR3 in DNA: TGTGCCAGCAGTGCTACAGGGTATGGCTACACCTTC. It codes for CASSATGYGYTF. Full variable domain (outside the CDR3, taken from reference TRBV9 and TRBJ1-2): DSGVTQTPKHLITATGQRVTLRCSPRSGDLSVYWYQQSLDQGLQFLIQYYNGEERAKGNILERFSAQQFPDLHSELNLSSLELGDSALYFCASSATGYGYTFGSGTRLTVV.

V is TRBV11-2 and J is TRBJ2-7; 7 bases are a match to TRBD2. CDR1 is SGHAT, CDR2 FQNNGV, per germline. V was pared by 1 base and J by 0 bases, with 0 bases of the junction left unmatched. There are 14 residues in the CDR3. The DNA of the CDR3 is TGTGCCAGCAGCTTAGCGGGGGGCTCCTACGAGCAGTACTTC. As protein: CASSLAGGSYEQYF.

This clone came up a few times. The chain is built from TRBV4-1 and TRBJ1-1; D is possibly TRBD1 (6 bases). CDR1 and CDR2 from the germline V gene are MGHRA and YSYEKL. This CDR3 contains 14 residues. Trimming took off 0 bases at V and 4 bases at J, with 9 bases between the two ends. As DNA, the CDR3 is TGCGCCAGCAGCCAAGAACAGGGATTCACTGAAGCTTTCTTT. Protein: CASSQEQGFTEAFF.

This clone was counted only a few times. The chain is built from TRBV4-1 and TRBJ1-5; D may be TRBD1 (5 bases). Germline CDR1 is MGHRA and CDR2 is YSYEKL. The CDR3 consists of 15 residues. V lost 0 bases and J 4 bases, leaving 10 bases between the germline ends. The CDR3 DNA reads TGCGCCAGCAGCCAAGATCTAGGGGTTAATCAGCCCCAGCATTTT. The encoded protein is CASSQDLGVNQPQHF.

This clone appeared a few times. This rearrangement joins TRBV18 to TRBJ2-7; TRBD2 agrees at 10 bases. The V and J ends lost 3 bases and 2 bases, in that order; junction bases with no gene match: 4. The germline gives CDR1 KGHSH, CDR2 LQKENI. The length of the CDR3 is 15 residues. This chain's CDR3 is CASSPSSGSTYEQYF. CDR3 DNA: TGTGCCAGCTCACCCTCTAGCGGGAGTACCTACGAGCAGTACTTC.

A note on this clone: The same CDR3 is also encoded by other DNA sequences in this sample. The V gene is TRBV5-6, the J gene TRBJ1-5, with 7 bases matching TRBD1. CDR3 size: 13 residues. The ends lost 3 bases at V and 7 bases at J; junction bases unmatched: 4. CDR1 and CDR2 from the germline V gene are SGHDT and YYEEEE. CDR3 in DNA: TGTGCCAGCAGCTCAGGGGGGCTCCAGCCCCAGCATTTT. As protein: CASSSGGLQPQHF.

The V and J genes are TRBV4-1 and TRBJ2-3; TRBD2 matches at 13 bases. After removal of 4 bases from V and 9 bases from J, the junction contained 7 bases not matched to a gene. The CDR3 extends over 15 amino acids. Germline lookup yields CDR1 MGHRA and CDR2 YSYEKL. The CDR3 here is CASSLGLAGRGTQYF. CDR3 coding DNA: TGCGCCAGCAGCCTGGGACTAGCGGGGAGGGGCACGCAGTATTTT.

The chain has TRBV2 and TRBJ1-1; D may be TRBD1 (6 bases). The CDR3 has 13 residues. V was clipped by 6 bases and J by 11 bases, with 19 bases between them. Germline CDR1 reads SNHLY; CDR2 reads FYNNEI. CDR3 coding DNA: TGTGCCAGCAGAATGGGACACCCCGAGGTGGCTTTCTTT. Translation: CASRMGHPEVAFF.

This clone has only a few counts. The DNA of the CDR3 is TGTGCCAGCACCGAGACTAGCGGGGGGAGACATGAGCAGTTCTTC. It yields the protein CASTETSGGRHEQFF. The rearrangement links TRBV6-5 to TRBJ2-1, with 13 bases aligning to TRBD2. V gave up 7 bases and J gave up 8 bases; unmatched junction bases: 8. Looked up from germline, CDR1 is MNHEY and CDR2 is SVGAGI. CDR3 length: 15 residues.

This clone was observed a few times. The CDR3 loop reads CASSLNPSGRLGTDTQYF. DNA of the CDR3: TGTGCCAGCAGTCTAAACCCTAGCGGGAGACTTGGCACAGATACGCAGTATTTT. The chain uses TRBV28 and TRBJ2-3; TRBD2 matches 10 bases. Germline lookup yields CDR1 MDHEN and CDR2 SYDVKM. The CDR3 has 18 residues. The V gene end was trimmed by 5 bases and the J gene end by 1 base; junction bases not matched to a gene: 12.

The CDR3 loop is CATSRDLGGRQPQHF. The DNA of the CDR3 is TGTGCCACCAGCAGAGATCTGGGGGGGCGGCAGCCCCAGCATTTT. The rearrangement uses TRBV15 and TRBJ1-5; the D gene is possibly TRBD1 (6 bases). The CDR3 is made up of 15 amino acids. The germline gives CDR1 LNHNV, CDR2 YYDKDF (reference sequence). The V end lost 0 bases, the J end lost 7 bases, and 13 bases lay between the germline ends.

This clone was seen a handful of times. The chain recombines TRBV4-1 with TRBJ2-1; a possible D gene is TRBD2 (7 bases). This CDR3 is 19 amino acids long. The V gene lost 2 bases and the J gene lost 1 base, with 21 bases spanning the gap. CDR1 and CDR2 from the germline V gene are MGHRA and YSYEKL. The CDR3 region has the DNA TGCGCCAGCAGCCAAAGTTCTTTAAGGGGGAGGGAGTCCTACAATGAGCAGTTCTTC. It yields the protein CASSQSSLRGRESYNEQFF.

This clone was observed a few times. V is TRBV14 and J is TRBJ1-1; the D gene is possibly TRBD1 (5 bases). Trimming took 0 bases from V and 10 from J, leaving 12 bases between them. The CDR3 is 13 amino acids. In germline, CDR1 is SGHDN, CDR2 FVKESK. The CDR3 DNA follows: TGTGCCAGCAGCCAAGATAGGGCAAGGGGAGCTTTCTTT. This sequence encodes CASSQDRARGAFF.

V is TRBV18 and J is TRBJ2-3, with 9 nucleotides matching TRBD2. Germline assignment: CDR1 KGHSH and CDR2 LQKENI. The trim removed 5 bases at V and 1 base at J, leaving 7 bases unmatched. This CDR3 contains 16 residues. CDR3 sequence (DNA): TGTGCCAGCTCATCCCAAGCGGGGGGCGGCACAGATACGCAGTATTTT. It is translated as CASSSQAGGGTDTQYF.

The chain combines TRBV7-9 with TRBJ2-7; TRBD2 matches 14 bases. The CDR3 consists of 18 residues. CDR1 is SEHNR and CDR2 is FQNEAQ in the germline V gene (reference sequence). J gave up 0 bases and V 1 base, and 5 bases lay outside the gene matches. The CDR3 nucleotides are TGTGCCAGCAGCTTAGGGACTAGCGGGGGGACCCGCTCCTACGAGCAGTACTTC. Encoded protein: CASSLGTSGGTRSYEQYF.

The chain is built from TRBV19 and TRBJ2-7, with TRBD2 identical over 12 bases. This CDR3 has 15 residues. The junction had 3 bases not matched to a gene; V was cut back by 4 bases and J by 2 bases. Per germline, CDR1 LNHDA and CDR2 SQIVND (reference sequence). The CDR3 nucleotides are TGTGCCAGTAGTACACGGACTAGCGGGGCCTACGAGCAGTACTTC. Translating gives CASSTRTSGAYEQYF.

This clone was counted only a few times. The rearrangement joins TRBV28 to TRBJ1-2, with TRBD1 identical over 10 bases. Trimming took 3 bases from V and 1 from J; bases not matched to a gene: 11. The CDR3 sequence is 18 residues long. Germline CDR1 reads MDHEN; CDR2 reads SYDVKM. The CDR3 loop is CASSFLGTGASRNYGYTF. The CDR3 bases are TGTGCCAGCAGTTTTCTCGGGACAGGGGCCTCACGTAACTATGGCTACACCTTC.

The rearrangement uses TRBV4-2 and TRBJ2-7; 14 bases are shared with TRBD2. This CDR3 region has 15 residues. The junction had 4 bases not matched to a gene; V was cut back by 4 bases and J by 5 bases. Germline lookup yields CDR1 LGHNA and CDR2 YNFKEQ. CDR3 in DNA: TGTGCCAGCAGCCTCGGACTAGCGGGGGGCGACGAGCAGTACTTC. This translates into CASSLGLAGGDEQYF.